Listed here is a single T cell receptor beta chain. What it binds is unknown. Study-level findings and limits: Tumor memory CD4+ T cell TCR gene usage clustered with blood and lymph node memory CD4+ cells and lymph node naive CD4+ cells. Greatest tumor Treg TCR overlap was with tumor naive CD4+ cells.

After constant-region reverse-primer amplification, full-length variable regions underwent semi-nested PCR with Nested Universal Primer A. TCRdb fed the 5' RACE reads into MiXCR, producing one record per CDR3 protein. The sample has nearly 55,000 distinct CDR3 sequences; roughly 15% are singletons. Germline CDR1 SGHTA, CDR2 FQGNSA. V lost 2 bases to trimming and J lost 0 bases, with 10 bases between them. This CDR3 comprises 15 residues. Purified naive CD4+ T cells were depleted of CD25+ Tregs. The sample taken for sequencing was naive CD4+ T cells sorted from blood. The sample's subset: naive CD4+ T cells, CD4+CD45RA+CD25-. The receptor comes from a female donor with breast cancer. The genes are TRBV7-2 and TRBJ1-1, with a tentative D call TRBD1 (5 bases). The CDR3 here is CASSLQGGMNTEAFF. CDR3 coding DNA: TGTGCCAGCAGCTTACAGGGTGGGATGAACACTGAAGCTTTCTTT.